This T cell receptor (beta chain) appears in the sequencing data of a study of shared clonotypes between healthy human individuals. Germline-derived CDR1 and CDR2 are MDHEN and SYDVKM. J gave up 1 base and V 3 bases, and 26 bases lay outside the gene matches. The CDR3 has 22 residues. Profiled with immunoSEQ multiplex PCR; TCRdb holds only in-frame clones, not every one. Of about 2 million clones in the sample, roughly 94% were seen once. Naive CD8 isolation took CD45RO-negative cells positively selected for CCR7 and excluded terminally differentiated effector memory CD45RA+ cells. The chain recombines TRBV28 with TRBJ1-1, with TRBD1 identical over 7 bases. Sequenced input: naive CD8+ T cells sorted from blood. The receptor was isolated from a man aged 18 to 29 in good health. The CDR3 here is CASSFPQPGQIPVESWNTEAFF. CDR3 in DNA: TGTGCCAGCAGTTTTCCCCAACCGGGACAGATACCTGTCGAATCGTGGAACACTGAAGCTTTCTTT.